The next 12 T cell receptor beta chains were all read from a single sample in a study of response to subunit inactivated influenza vaccine. TCRdb fed the RT-PCR reads into MiXCR, producing one record per CDR3 protein. Of roughly 500,000 distinct CDR3 sequences listed, about 15% are singletons. Sequencing was performed on CD4+ T cells sorted from PBMCs, taken approximately 25 months after vaccination. These receptors were obtained from a man aged 50 to 75 who received an inactivated influenza vaccine.

The chain recombines TRBV6-5 with TRBJ2-7, with D perhaps matching TRBD1 or TRBD2 (5 bases each). The CDR3 is 13 amino acids. CDR1 is MNHEY and CDR2 is SVGAGI in the germline V gene. V was clipped by 0 bases and J by 5 bases, with 8 bases between them. This CDR3 reads CASSYSGDHEQYF. The DNA for the CDR3 is TGTGCCAGCAGTTACTCGGGGGATCACGAGCAGTACTTC.

The V call is TRBV18, the J call TRBJ2-2, with TRBD1 as a possible D gene (6 bases). Trimming left V 4 bases short and J 1 base short, with 10 bases between. Per germline, CDR1 KGHSH and CDR2 LQKENI. There are 15 residues in the CDR3. Here the CDR3 DNA reads TGTGCCAGCTCACGGGGACACCTGAACACCGGGGAGCTGTTTTTT. It codes for CASSRGHLNTGELFF.

This clonotype was picked up a small number of times. V usage is TRBV20-1 and J usage is TRBJ1-2; weak D call: TRBD1 (5 bases). V gave up 2 bases and J gave up 2 bases, with 12 bases separating them. CDR3 length: 14 amino acids. From germline, CDR1 is DFQATT and CDR2 SNEGSKA (reference sequence). The CDR3 DNA follows: TGCAGTGCTAGAACAGGAGTGGTGAACTATGGCTACACCTTC. This translates into CSARTGVVNYGYTF.

The rearrangement uses TRBV19 and TRBJ2-5, with D perhaps matching TRBD1 (5 bases). Trimming left V 5 bases short and J 5 bases short, with 12 bases between. The CDR3 sequence is 13 residues long. The germline gives CDR1 LNHDA, CDR2 SQIVND (reference sequence). The CDR3 protein is CASSGGRAETQYF. The CDR3 DNA sequence: TGTGCCAGTAGTGGTGGCAGGGCGGAGACCCAGTACTTC. Combining the CDR3 with reference TRBV19 and TRBJ2-5 gives the whole variable domain DGGITQSPKYLFRKEGQNVTLSCEQNLNHDAMYWYRQDPGQGLRLIYYSQIVNDFQKGDIAEGYSVSREKKESFPLTVTSAQKNPTAFYLCASSGGRAETQYFGPGTRLLVL.

This clonotype has only a few counts. The chain combines TRBV7-6 with TRBJ2-5; no clear D. V lost 5 bases and J 5 bases, leaving 18 bases between the germline ends. The CDR3 has 15 residues. Germline CDR1 reads SGHVS; CDR2 reads FNYEAQ. This CDR3 reads CASSPGNSYIETQYF. Here the CDR3 DNA reads TGTGCCAGCAGCCCCGGTAATAGTTATATCGAGACCCAGTACTTC.

The chain carries TRBV15 and TRBJ2-7; D ambiguous. CDR1 is LNHNV, CDR2 YYDKDF, per germline (reference sequence). Between the trimmed V and J ends, which lost 0 bases and 3 bases, there was a span of 12 bases. The CDR3 loop spans 15 amino acids. The CDR3 nucleotides read TGTGCCACCAGCAGAGATGGGCAGGCTAGCTACGAGCAGTACTTC. It translates to CATSRDGQASYEQYF.

Only a few counts were recorded for this clonotype. The V and J genes are TRBV7-3 and TRBJ2-6; D gene unclear. Trimming stripped 5 bases from V and 0 bases from J, with 8 bases between. Germline V gives CDR1 SGHTA, CDR2 FQGTGA. This CDR3 spans 15 amino acids. The CDR3: CASSISVSGANVLTF. CDR3 nucleotides: TGTGCCAGCAGCATAAGTGTCTCTGGGGCCAACGTCCTGACTTTC.

This chain uses TRBV6-2 or TRBV6-3 with TRBJ2-5; D gene uncertain. Germline V CDR1 and CDR2: MNHEY, SVGEGT. This CDR3 comprises 12 residues. The V and J ends lost 4 bases and 0 bases respectively, with 3 bases between them. For the CDR3, the DNA is TGTGCCAGCAGTTTACACCAAGAGACCCAGTACTTC. Its translation: CASSLHQETQYF.

The chain joins TRBV6-2 or TRBV6-3 to TRBJ1-2, with D tentatively TRBD1 (6 bases). Germline V lookup: CDR1 MNHEY, CDR2 SVGEGT. Trimming took 6 bases from V and 4 from J, leaving 12 bases between them. The length of the CDR3 is 13 residues. The CDR3 here is CASRPDRSYGYTF. CDR3 nucleotide sequence: TGTGCCAGCAGGCCTGACAGGTCCTATGGCTACACCTTC.

This chain uses TRBV12-3 or TRBV12-4 with TRBJ2-1; TRBD1 is a possible D gene (5 bases). The CDR3 has 15 amino acids. V lost 0 bases to trimming and J lost 3 bases, with 9 bases between them. In nucleotides, the CDR3 is TGTGCCAGCAGTTTAGCGTTGACAGACTACAATGAGCAGTTCTTC. Its translation is CASSLALTDYNEQFF.

This clonotype was detected only a few times. V gene TRBV28 combines with J gene TRBJ2-5, with a tentative D call TRBD2 (7 bases). V shed 2 bases and J shed 5 bases, with 15 bases lying between them. The CDR3 contains 15 residues. CDR1 is MDHEN and CDR2 is SYDVKM in the germline V gene. The CDR3 protein is CASSLPKGGRETQYF. The CDR3 bases are TGTGCCAGCAGTTTACCAAAGGGGGGGCGTGAGACCCAGTACTTC.

This clonotype was seen more than once but under ten times. The chain uses TRBV7-9 and TRBJ2-3; the D is unclear. Per germline, CDR1 SEHNR and CDR2 FQNEAQ (reference sequence). V was clipped by 5 bases and J by 4 bases, with 7 bases between them. The CDR3 runs 12 residues. The CDR3 is CASSPTADTQYF. CDR3 sequence (DNA): TGTGCCAGCAGCCCGACGGCAGATACGCAGTATTTT.